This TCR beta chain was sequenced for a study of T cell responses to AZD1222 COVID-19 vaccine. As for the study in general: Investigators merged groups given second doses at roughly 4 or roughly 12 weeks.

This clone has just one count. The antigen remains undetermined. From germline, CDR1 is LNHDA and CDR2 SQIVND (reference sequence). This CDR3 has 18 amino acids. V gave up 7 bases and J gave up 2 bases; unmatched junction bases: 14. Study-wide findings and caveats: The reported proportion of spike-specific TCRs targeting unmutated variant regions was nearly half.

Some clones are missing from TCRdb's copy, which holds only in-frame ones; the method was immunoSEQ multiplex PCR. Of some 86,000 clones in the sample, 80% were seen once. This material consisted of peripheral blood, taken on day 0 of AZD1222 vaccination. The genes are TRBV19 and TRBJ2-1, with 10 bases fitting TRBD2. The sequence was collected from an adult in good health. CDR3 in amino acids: CASTPRDSGRYAYNEQFF. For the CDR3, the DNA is TGTGCCAGTACCCCCCGAGATAGCGGGAGGTACGCCTACAATGAGCAGTTCTTC.